This T cell receptor (beta chain) came from a study of PD-1 blockade in mismatch repair-deficient tumors. Here immunoSEQ multiplex PCR was the method, and the copy in TCRdb shows in-frame clones only, minus some. The sample holds around 23,000 clones, about 83% seen once. This clone has only one observation. Sample: peripheral blood, taken 12 weeks after starting pembrolizumab. The receptor was derived from an adult with mismatch repair-deficient cancer.

CDR3: CASTFEGDSVTQYF. CDR3 coding DNA: TGCGCCAGCACCTTTGAGGGGGATAGTGTGACCCAGTACTTC. The rearrangement links TRBV5-1 to TRBJ2-5; tentatively, D is TRBD1 (6 bases). The CDR3 is 14 residues long. Trimming cost V 6 bases and J 7 bases, with 19 bases left between them. Germline V gene sequence: CDR1 SGHRS, CDR2 YFSETQ.